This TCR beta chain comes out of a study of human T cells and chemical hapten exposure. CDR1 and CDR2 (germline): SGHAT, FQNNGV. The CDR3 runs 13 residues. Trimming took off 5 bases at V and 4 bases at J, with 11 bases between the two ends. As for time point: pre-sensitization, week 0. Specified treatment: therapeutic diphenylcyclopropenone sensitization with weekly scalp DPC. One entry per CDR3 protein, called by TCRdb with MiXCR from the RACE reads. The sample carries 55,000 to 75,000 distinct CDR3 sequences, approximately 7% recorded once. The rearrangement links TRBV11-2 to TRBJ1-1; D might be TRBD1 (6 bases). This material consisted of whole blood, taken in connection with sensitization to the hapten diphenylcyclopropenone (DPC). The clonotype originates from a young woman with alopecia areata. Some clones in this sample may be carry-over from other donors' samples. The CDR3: CASSADSGTEAFF. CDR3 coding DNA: TGTGCCAGCAGCGCGGACAGCGGCACTGAAGCTTTCTTT.